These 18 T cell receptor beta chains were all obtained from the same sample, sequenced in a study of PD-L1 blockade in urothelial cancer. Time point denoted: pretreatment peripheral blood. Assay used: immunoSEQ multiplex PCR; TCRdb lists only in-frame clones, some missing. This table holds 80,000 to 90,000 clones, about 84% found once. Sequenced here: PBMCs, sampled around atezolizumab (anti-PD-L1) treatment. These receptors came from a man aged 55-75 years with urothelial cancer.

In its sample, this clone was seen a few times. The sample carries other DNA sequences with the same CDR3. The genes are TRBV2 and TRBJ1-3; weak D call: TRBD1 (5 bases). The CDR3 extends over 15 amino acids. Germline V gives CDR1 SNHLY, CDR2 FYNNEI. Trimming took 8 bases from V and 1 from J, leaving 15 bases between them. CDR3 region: CASRGNTVSGNTIYF. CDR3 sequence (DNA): TGTGCCAGCCGGGGGAATACAGTGTCTGGAAACACCATATATTTT. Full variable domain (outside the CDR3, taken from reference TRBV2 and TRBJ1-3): EPEVTQTPSHQVTQMGQEVILRCVPISNHLYFYWYRQILGQKVEFLVSFYNNEISEKSEIFDDQFSVERPDGSNFTLKIRSTKLEDSAMYFCASRGNTVSGNTIYFGEGSWLTVV.

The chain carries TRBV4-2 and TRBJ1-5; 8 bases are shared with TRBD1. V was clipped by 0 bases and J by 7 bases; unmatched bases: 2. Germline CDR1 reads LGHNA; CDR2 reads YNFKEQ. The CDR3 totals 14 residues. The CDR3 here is CASSQEDRVQPQHF. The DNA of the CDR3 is TGTGCCAGCAGCCAAGAGGACAGGGTCCAGCCCCAGCATTTT.

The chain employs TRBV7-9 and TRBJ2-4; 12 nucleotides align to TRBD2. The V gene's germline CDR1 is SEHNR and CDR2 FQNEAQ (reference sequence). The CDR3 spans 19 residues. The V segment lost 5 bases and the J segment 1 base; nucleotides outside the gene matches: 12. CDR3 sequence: CASSPPSSGRAWAKNIQYF. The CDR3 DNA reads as TGTGCCAGCAGCCCCCCTTCTAGCGGGAGGGCCTGGGCCAAAAACATTCAGTACTTC.

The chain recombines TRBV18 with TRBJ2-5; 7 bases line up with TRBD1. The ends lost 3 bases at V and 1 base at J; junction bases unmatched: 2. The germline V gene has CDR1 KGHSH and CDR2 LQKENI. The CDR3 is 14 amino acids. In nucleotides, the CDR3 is TGTGCCAGCTCACCTGAGGGGGCCCAAGAGACCCAGTACTTC. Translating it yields CASSPEGAQETQYF.

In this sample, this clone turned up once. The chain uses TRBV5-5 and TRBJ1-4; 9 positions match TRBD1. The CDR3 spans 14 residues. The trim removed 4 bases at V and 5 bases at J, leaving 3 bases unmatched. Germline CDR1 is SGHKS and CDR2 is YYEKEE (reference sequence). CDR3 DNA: TGTGCCAGCAGCCTCGGGACAGGGAATGAAAAACTGTTTTTT. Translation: CASSLGTGNEKLFF.

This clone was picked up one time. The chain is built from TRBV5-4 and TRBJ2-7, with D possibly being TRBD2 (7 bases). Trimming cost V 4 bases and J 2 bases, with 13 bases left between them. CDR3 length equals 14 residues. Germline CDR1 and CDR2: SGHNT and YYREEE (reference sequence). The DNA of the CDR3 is TGTGCCAGCAGCCGGGGGGCGGTTACCTACGAGCAGTACTTC. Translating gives CASSRGAVTYEQYF.

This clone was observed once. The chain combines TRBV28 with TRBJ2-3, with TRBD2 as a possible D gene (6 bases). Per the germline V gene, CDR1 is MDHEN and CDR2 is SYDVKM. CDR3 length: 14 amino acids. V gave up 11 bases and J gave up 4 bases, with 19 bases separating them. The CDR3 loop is CAGSGDSGADTQYF. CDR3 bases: TGTGCCGGCTCGGGGGATAGTGGGGCAGATACGCAGTATTTT.

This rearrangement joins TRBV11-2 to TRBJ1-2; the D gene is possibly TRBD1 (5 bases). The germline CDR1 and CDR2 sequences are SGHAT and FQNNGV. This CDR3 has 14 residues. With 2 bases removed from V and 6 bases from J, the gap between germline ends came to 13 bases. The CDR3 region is CASSLLQGSDGYTF. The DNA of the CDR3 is TGTGCCAGCAGCTTATTGCAGGGCTCCGATGGCTACACCTTC. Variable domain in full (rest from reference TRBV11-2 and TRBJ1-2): EAGVAQSPRYKIIEKRQSVAFWCNPISGHATLYWYQQILGQGPKLLIQFQNNGVVDDSQLPKDRFSAERLKGVDSTLKIQPAKLEDSAVYLCASSLLQGSDGYTFGSGTRLTVV.

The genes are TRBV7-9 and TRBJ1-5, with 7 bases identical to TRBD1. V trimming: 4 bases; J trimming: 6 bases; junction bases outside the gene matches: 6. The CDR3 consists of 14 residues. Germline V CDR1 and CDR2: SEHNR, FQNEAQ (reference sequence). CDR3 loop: CASSSTGESQPQHF. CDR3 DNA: TGTGCCAGCAGCTCCACAGGGGAATCTCAGCCCCAGCATTTT.

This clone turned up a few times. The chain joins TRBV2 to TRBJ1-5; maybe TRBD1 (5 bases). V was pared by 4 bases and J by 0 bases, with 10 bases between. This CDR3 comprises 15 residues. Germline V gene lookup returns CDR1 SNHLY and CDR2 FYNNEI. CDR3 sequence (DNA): TGTGCCAGCAGTGCCCGGGGGAATAGCAATCAGCCCCAGCATTTT. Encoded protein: CASSARGNSNQPQHF.

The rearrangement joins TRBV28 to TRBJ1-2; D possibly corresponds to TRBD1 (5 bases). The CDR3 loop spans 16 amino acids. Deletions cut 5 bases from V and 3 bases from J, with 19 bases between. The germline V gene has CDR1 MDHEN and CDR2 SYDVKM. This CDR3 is CASSLLEGTTYYGYTF. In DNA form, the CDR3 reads TGTGCCAGCAGTCTCCTGGAGGGGACTACTTACTATGGCTACACCTTC.

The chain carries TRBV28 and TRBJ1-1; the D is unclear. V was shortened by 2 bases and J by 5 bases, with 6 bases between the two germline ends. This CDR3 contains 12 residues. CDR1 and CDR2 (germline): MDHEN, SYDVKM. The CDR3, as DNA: TGTGCCAGCAGTTTAGTAGCTACTGAAGCTTTCTTT. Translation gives CASSLVATEAFF.

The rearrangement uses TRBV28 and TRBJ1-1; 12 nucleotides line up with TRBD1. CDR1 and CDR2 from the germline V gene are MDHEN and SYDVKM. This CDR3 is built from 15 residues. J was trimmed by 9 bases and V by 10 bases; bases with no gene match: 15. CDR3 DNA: TGTGCCACCTTAGGGGACAGGGGGCGCGTTTTGAAAGCTTTCTTT. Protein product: CATLGDRGRVLKAFF.

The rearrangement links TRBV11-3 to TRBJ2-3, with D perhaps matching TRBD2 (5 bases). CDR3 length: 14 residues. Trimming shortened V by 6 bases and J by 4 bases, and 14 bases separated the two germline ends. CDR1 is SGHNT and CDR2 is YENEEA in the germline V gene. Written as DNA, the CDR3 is TGTGCCAGCAGTCCGTGGGAGTCGGCAGATACGCAGTATTTT. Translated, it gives CASSPWESADTQYF.

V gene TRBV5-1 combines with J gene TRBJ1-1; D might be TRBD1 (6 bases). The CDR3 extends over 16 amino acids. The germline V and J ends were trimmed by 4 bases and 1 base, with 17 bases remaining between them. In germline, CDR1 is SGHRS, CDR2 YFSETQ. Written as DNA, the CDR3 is TGCGCCAGCAGCCCTATGCCGGGACACACGAACACTGAAGCTTTCTTT. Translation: CASSPMPGHTNTEAFF. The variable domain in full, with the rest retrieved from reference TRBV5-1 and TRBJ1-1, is KAGVTQTPRYLIKTRGQQVTLSCSPISGHRSVSWYQQTPGQGLQFLFEYFSETQRNKGNFPGRFSGRQFSNSRSEMNVSTLELGDSALYLCASSPMPGHTNTEAFFGQGTRLTVV.

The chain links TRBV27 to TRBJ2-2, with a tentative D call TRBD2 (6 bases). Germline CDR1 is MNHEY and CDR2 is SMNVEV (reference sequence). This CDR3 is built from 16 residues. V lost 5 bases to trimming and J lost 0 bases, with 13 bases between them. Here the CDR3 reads CASSRTGTSNTGELFF. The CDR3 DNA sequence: TGTGCCAGCAGTAGAACCGGGACTTCGAACACCGGGGAGCTGTTTTTT.

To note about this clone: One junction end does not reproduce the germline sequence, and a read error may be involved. The CDR3 coding sequence is TGTGCTAGCAGCCCCTTCCTAGCGGGGGTTAGCACAGATACGCAGTATTTT. This gives the protein CASSPFLAGVSTDTQYF. The rearrangement joins TRBV7-7 to TRBJ2-3, with TRBD2 matching 10 bases. The CDR3 length is 17 residues. Germline V lookup: CDR1 SSHAT, CDR2 FNYEAQ (reference sequence).

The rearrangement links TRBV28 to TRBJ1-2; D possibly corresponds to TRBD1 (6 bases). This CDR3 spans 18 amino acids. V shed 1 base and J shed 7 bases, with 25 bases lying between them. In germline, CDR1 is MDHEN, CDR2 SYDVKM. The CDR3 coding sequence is TGTGCCAGCAGTTTATTAGCGCGGGTGGGCAGGGGAGGGAGTGGCTACACCTTC. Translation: CASSLLARVGRGGSGYTF.